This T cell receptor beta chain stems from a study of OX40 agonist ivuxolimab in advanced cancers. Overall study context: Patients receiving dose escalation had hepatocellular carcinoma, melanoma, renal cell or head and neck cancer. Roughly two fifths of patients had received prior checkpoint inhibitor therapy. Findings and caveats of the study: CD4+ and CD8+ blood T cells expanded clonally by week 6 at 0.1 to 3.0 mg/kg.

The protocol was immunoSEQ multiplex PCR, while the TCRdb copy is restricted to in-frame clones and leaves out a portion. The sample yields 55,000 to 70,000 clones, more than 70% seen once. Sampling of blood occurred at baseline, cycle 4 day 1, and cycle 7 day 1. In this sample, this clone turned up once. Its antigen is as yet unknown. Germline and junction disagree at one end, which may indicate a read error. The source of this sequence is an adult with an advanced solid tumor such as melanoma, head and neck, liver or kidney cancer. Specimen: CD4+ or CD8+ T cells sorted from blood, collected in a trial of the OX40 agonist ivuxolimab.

CDR3 nucleotide sequence: TGTGCTAGCAGCTCACTAGCGGGCGGCTACAATGAGCAGTTCTTC. Encoded protein: CASSSLAGGYNEQFF. V is TRBV7-7 and J is TRBJ2-1; TRBD2 aligns across 9 bases. The CDR3 runs 15 residues. Germline loops: CDR1 SSHAT, CDR2 FNYEAQ (reference sequence).